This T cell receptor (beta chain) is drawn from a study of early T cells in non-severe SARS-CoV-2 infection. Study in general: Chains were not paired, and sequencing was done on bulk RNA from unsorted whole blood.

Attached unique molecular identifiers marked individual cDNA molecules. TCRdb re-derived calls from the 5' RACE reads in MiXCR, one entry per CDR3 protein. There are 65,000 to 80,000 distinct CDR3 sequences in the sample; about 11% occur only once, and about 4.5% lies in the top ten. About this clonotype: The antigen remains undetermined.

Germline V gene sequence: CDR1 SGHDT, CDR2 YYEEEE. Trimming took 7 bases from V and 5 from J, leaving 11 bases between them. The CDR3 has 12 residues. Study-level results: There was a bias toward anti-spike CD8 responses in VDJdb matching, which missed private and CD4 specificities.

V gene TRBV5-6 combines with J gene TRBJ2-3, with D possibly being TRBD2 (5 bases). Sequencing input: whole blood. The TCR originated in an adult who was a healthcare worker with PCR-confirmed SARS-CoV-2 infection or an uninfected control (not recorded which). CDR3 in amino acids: CASEQAGDTQYF. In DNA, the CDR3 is TGTGCCAGCGAGCAGGCGGGAGATACGCAGTATTTT.